This TCR beta chain was obtained from a study of blood T cell repertoires in COVID-19. Study-level background: From the United States, Italy and Spain came samples of acute and convalescent COVID-19. PBMCs, B-cell-depleted T cells, or T cells were the source of the cDNA or gDNA that made up the material.

Trimming took 4 bases from V and 7 from J; bases not matched to a gene: 15. The germline gives CDR1 SEHNR, CDR2 FQNEAQ (reference sequence). The CDR3 has 18 residues. Authors' data handling: Using reference gene primer amplification, nucleated cell counts were estimated. Sequencing was performed with immunoSEQ multiplex PCR; in TCRdb, only in-frame clones are kept and a portion is missing. The V and J calls and the clone size are those of that table, but D and trimming were determined from the DNA. The top ten hold roughly 5.3% of the sample, which has about 190,000 clones, approximately 84% seen once.

The specimen sequenced was peripheral blood. This sequence was found in a woman between 65 and 79 years old with active or convalescent COVID-19. The chain links TRBV7-9 to TRBJ1-5, with 11 bases that match TRBD1. CDR3 nucleotide sequence: TGTGCCAGCAGCTATGGGATGACCGGGACAGGGGGGCGCCAGCCCCAGCATTTT. Protein sequence: CASSYGMTGTGGRQPQHF.